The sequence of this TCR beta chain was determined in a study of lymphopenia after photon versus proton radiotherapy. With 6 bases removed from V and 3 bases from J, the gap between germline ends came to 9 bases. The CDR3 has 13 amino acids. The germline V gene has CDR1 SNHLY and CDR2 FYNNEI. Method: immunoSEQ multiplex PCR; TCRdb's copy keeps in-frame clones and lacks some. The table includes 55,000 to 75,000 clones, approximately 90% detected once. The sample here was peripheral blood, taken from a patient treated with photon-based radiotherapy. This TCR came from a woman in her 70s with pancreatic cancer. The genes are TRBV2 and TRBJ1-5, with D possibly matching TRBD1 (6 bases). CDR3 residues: CASSRDNNQPQHF. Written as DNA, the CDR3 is TGTGCCAGCAGCCGGGACAACAATCAGCCCCAGCATTTT.